The entry below describes one TCR beta chain. The germline V gene encodes CDR1 GTSNPN and CDR2 SVGIG (reference sequence). V was shortened by 3 bases and J by 1 base, with 12 bases between the two germline ends. This CDR3 is built from 14 residues. In each PCR, synthetic TCR analog templates were spiked in. Libraries were prepared by immunoSEQ multiplex PCR; TCRdb keeps only in-frame clonotypes and omits some of them. This table holds tens of thousands of clones, around 84% found once. This record comes from a study of PD-L1 blockade in urothelial cancer. The sample here was PBMCs, taken around atezolizumab (anti-PD-L1) treatment. The chain recombines TRBV30 with TRBJ1-1; possible D gene TRBD1, 6 bases. The source of this sequence is a man aged 50 to 59 with urothelial cancer. The CDR3 region is CAWRGGYGNTEAFF. The CDR3 bases are TGTGCCTGGAGAGGGGGATACGGGAACACTGAAGCTTTCTTT.